What follows describes a single T cell receptor (beta chain). This entry is derived from a study of spatial heterogeneity in lung cancer. Trimming took 3 bases from V and 3 from J, leaving 10 bases between them. CDR1 SGHNT and CDR2 YYREEE come from the germline V gene (reference sequence). There are 14 residues in the CDR3. Individually, TCR cDNA molecules were each labelled with a unique molecular identifier. TCRdb redid the calling of the 5' RACE reads with MiXCR, one entry per CDR3 protein. The sample includes more than 30,000 distinct CDR3 sequences, 5.8% of them seen just once. Time point reported: sample taken at primary tumor resection. Unsorted whole RNA from tumor, nontumor lung or frozen PBMC underwent sequencing.

The sequencing used PBMCs, collected at surgery. The chain uses TRBV5-4 and TRBJ2-4, with D perhaps being TRBD1 or TRBD2 (5 bases each). The TCR originated in a male donor with early-stage non-small cell lung cancer. Written as DNA, the CDR3 is TGTGCCAGCAGCTGGGACGGAGGCAAAAACATTCAGTACTTC. It specifies CASSWDGGKNIQYF.